This is a list of T cell receptor beta chains from one sample in a study of CD8 T cells in ankylosing spondylitis. TCRdb itself ran the 5' RACE reads through MiXCR, one entry per CDR3 protein. The sample gives approximately 550,000 distinct CDR3 sequences, approximately 11% of which show up once; 6.5% to 7% is in the top ten. The sequencing input was blood, either unsorted or a sorted T cell fraction (not recorded which). These receptors all stem from a male donor with ankylosing spondylitis. The CDR3 runs from the conserved cysteine through the conserved F or W. D genes are given only for firm matches. Some rows have no size entry. The others give once, few or many, or a class for an expanded clone.

J,size,V,D,DNA,CDR3
TRBJ2-1,.,TRBV20-1,.,TGCAGTGCTAGATGGGTTGAGCAGTTCTTC,CSARWVEQFF
TRBJ2-5,few,TRBV7-9,.,TGTGCCAGCAGCTTGGCGGGACTTGAAGAGACCCAGTACTTC,CASSLAGLEETQYF
TRBJ2-5,.,TRBV20-1,.,TGCAGTGCTAAAGACCGGAGGGGTAGTGAGACCCAGTACTTC,CSAKDRRGSETQYF
TRBJ1-5,many,TRBV20-1,.,TGCAGTGCCGGGTCGGGGTTGGGGTTGGGTCAGCCCCAGCATTTT,CSAGSGLGLGQPQHF
TRBJ1-1,.,TRBV7-9,.,TGTGCCAGCAGATCCCGGACGGGAAGGGAGAACACTGAAGCTTTCTTT,CASRSRTGRENTEAFF
TRBJ2-3,.,TRBV20-1,TRBD2,TGCAGTGCTAGACGAGGGACTAGCGGGAGGTTGGATACGCAGTATTTT,CSARRGTSGRLDTQYF
TRBJ2-1,many,TRBV5-1,.,TGCGCCAGCAGCATACGGACTACCCTAGCCGAGGAGCAGTTCTTC,CASSIRTTLAEEQFF
TRBJ2-1,.,TRBV10-2,TRBD2,TGCGCCAGCACCGAGACTAGCGACTACAATGAGCAGTTCTTC,CASTETSDYNEQFF
TRBJ2-5,.,TRBV29-1,.,TGCAGCGTTGAGAGGACGGAAGAGACCCAGTACTTC,CSVERTEETQYF
TRBJ2-1,.,TRBV4-1,.,TGCGCCAGCAGCCAAGAAGGAGGGGGCGTGGAGTTCTTC,CASSQEGGGVEFF
TRBJ1-2,many,TRBV10-2,TRBD1,TGCGCCAGCAGCGGGACAGGGCGCTTTGGCTACACCTTC,CASSGTGRFGYTF
TRBJ1-3,.,TRBV20-1,.,TGCAGTGCTAGTGGGGAAACTGAAAACACCATATATTTT,CSASGETENTIYF
TRBJ2-2,many,TRBV12-3/TRBV12-4,.,TGTGCCACCTTGATGTGGCTGGGGAGCACCGGGGAGCTGTTTTTT,CATLMWLGSTGELFF
TRBJ2-3,many,TRBV4-1,.,TGCGCCAGCAGCCAAGATCTCGGACTTCTGGGAGATACGCAGTATTTT,CASSQDLGLLGDTQYF
TRBJ2-1,.,TRBV24-1,.,TGTGCCACCAGTGATTTGCTGTACAATGAGCAGTTCTTC,CATSDLLYNEQFF
TRBJ1-1,many,TRBV5-1,.,TGCGCCAGCAGCTTGTCCTCCAAGGACACTGAAGCTTTCTTT,CASSLSSKDTEAFF
TRBJ1-6,.,TRBV29-1,.,TGCAGCGTTAGGAGCTCCTATAATTCACCCCTCCACTTT,CSVRSSYNSPLHF
TRBJ1-5,few,TRBV15,.,TGTGCCACCAGCAAGCCCGAACAGCCCCAGCATTTT,CATSKPEQPQHF
TRBJ2-3,.,TRBV29-1,TRBD1,TGCAGCGTTGAAGGGGACAGAAGCACAGATACGCAGTATTTT,CSVEGDRSTDTQYF
TRBJ2-3,many,TRBV14,.,TGTGCCAGCAGCCAACTCAGCTTGGCAGATACGCAGTATTTT,CASSQLSLADTQYF
TRBJ1-1,.,TRBV3-1,TRBD1,TGTGCCAGCAGCCAAGAGGGACAGGAAGCTTTCTTT,CASSQEGQEAFF
TRBJ2-2,few,TRBV10-3,.,TGTGCCATCAGTGGCGAAAGGGTAAACACCGGGGAGCTGTTTTTT,CAISGERVNTGELFF
TRBJ2-2,.,TRBV12-3/TRBV12-4,TRBD1,TGTGCCTTTTCAGGGGGCATGGCCGGGGAGCTGTTTTTT,CAFSGGMAGELFF
TRBJ2-1,few,TRBV7-8,.,TGTGCCAGCAGCTTCCGTAGCAATGAGCAGTTCTTC,CASSFRSNEQFF